Given below is one T cell receptor beta chain in context. Its recognized antigen is unknown. No base quality values were provided; no much bigger clone lies one nucleotide off. Preparation of the library involved the immunoSEQ multiplex PCR assay. This is the immuneACCESS table as TCRdb keeps it, with only in-frame sequences that have V and J called. A part of the clones is gone; compared with another copy, unresolved V genes explain less than half, and the rest is unexplained. This sample comprises tens of thousands of clones, just under 90% of them detected only once. Approximately 6% of the sample belongs to the ten largest clones. This sample is drawn from a study of control samples from healthy donors and cancer patients (dated by TCRdb to about 2020). V and J lose 0 bases and 1 base, and a span of 13 bases separates them. The CDR3 holds 16 amino acids from the cysteine to the phenylalanine. The retained sequence is limited to the CDR3, 48 bases, with the frame set at the first base. The germline V gene sets CDR1 to SGHRS and CDR2 to YFSETQ.

The TCR comes from a man aged 45 to 65 in good health. What was sequenced was blood. This chain joins TRBV5-1 to TRBJ2-5; D gene: possibly TRBD1, on 6 matching bases. The DNA is TGCGCCAGCAGCTTGGGGTCCGGCAGGGGCCAAGAGACCCAGTACTTC. This codes for CASSLGSGRGQETQYF.